This TCR beta chain was identified during a study of CD8 T cells in ankylosing spondylitis. Findings of the study overall: Ankylosing spondylitis blood appeared to carry a characteristic TCR beta motif of roughly 8 highly homologous variants. A CD8+ phenotype characterized the disease-linked clones, which were relatively rare in peripheral blood. The clones that were linked to disease were reported to be significantly enriched in matched synovial fluid samples from ankylosing spondylitis patients.

The sample holds many counts of this clonotype. Its cognate antigen is unknown. TCRdb re-called the 5' RACE reads with MiXCR, one entry per CDR3 protein. The data show 450,000 to 550,000 distinct CDR3 sequences, with roughly 5% seen just once and under 4.5% held by the top ten. Germline lookup yields CDR1 SGHTA and CDR2 FQGNSA. The CDR3 has 13 amino acids. V was cut by 1 base and J by 8 bases, with 11 bases left in between. Sequencing was done on a sample of blood, either unsorted or a sorted T cell fraction (not recorded which). The source of this sequence is a male donor with ankylosing spondylitis. The chain employs TRBV7-2 and TRBJ1-2; D gene uncertain. The CDR3 nucleotides are TGTGCCAGCAGCTTAGTAGGAATTGACGGCTACACCTTC. It is translated as CASSLVGIDGYTF.